These T cell receptor beta chains were read from a single sample in a study of cytomegalovirus exposure and HLA in healthy donors. The repertoire was sequenced with immunoSEQ multiplex PCR; TCRdb's copy has only in-frame clones and lacks some. The sample has 200,000 to 300,000 clones, approximately 87% seen once. The sequenced sample was PBMCs. These receptors all stem from a man between 18 and 35 years old in good health and CMV-seronegative. CDR3s leave out the opening cysteine and the closing phenylalanine or tryptophan.

TRBV9	13	TRBJ2-2	ASSVAGYDTGELF
TRBV2	13	TRBJ2-7	ASRKADRGPHEQY
TRBV6-1	10	TRBJ1-1	AGSRGNTEAF
TRBV5-1	12	TRBJ2-7	ASSLRSGPDEQY
TRBV29-1	12	TRBJ1-1	SVTGAGYDTEAF
TRBV7-8	15	TRBJ2-7	ASSNPLGGYSSYEQY
TRBV12-2	22	TRBJ2-1	ASRLPYSGTGRTCVPGQYNEQF
TRBV7-2	13	TRBJ2-7	ASSIERGASGEQY
TRBV6-1	12	TRBJ1-4	ASSEDRVNEKLF
TRBV19	10	TRBJ1-5	ASSPKTGLQH
TRBV27	16	TRBJ2-5	ASSLFAVGLAGGETQY
TRBV4-3	12	TRBJ2-2	ASSQVQLTGELF
TRBV9	14	TRBJ2-7	ASSATPGTGLSEQY
TRBV9	10	TRBJ2-3	ASSVGLDTQY
TRBV28	12	TRBJ2-7	ATSVVGASYEQY
TRBV6-5	13	TRBJ2-1	ASSYTGGFYNEQF